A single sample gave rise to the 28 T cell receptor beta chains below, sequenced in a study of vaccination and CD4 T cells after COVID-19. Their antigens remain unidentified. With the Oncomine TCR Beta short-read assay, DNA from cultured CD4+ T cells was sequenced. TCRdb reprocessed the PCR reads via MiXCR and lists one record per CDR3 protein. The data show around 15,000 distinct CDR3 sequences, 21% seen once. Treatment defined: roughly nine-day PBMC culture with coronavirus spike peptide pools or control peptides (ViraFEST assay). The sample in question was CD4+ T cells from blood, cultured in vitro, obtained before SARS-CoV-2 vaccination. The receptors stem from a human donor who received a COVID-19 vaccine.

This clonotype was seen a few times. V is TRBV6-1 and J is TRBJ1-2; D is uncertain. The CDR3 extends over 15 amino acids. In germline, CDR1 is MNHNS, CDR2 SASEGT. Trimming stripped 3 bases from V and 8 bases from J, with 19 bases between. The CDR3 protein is CASSEGKGRLRGYTF. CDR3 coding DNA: TGTGCCAGCAGTGAGGGTAAGGGCCGACTGCGAGGCTACACCTTC.

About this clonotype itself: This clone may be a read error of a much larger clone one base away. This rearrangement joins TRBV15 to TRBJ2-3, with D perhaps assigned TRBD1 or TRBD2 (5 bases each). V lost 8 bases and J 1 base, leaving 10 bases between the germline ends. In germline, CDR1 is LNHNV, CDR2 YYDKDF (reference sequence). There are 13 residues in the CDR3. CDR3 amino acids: CATARGGTDTQYF. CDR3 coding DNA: TGTGCCACCGCTCGGGGCGGCACAGATACGCAGTATTTT.

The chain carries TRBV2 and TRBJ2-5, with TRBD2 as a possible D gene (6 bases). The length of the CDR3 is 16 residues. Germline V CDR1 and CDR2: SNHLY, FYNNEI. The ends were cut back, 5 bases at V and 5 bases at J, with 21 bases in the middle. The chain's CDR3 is CASSPLIGQGGETQYF. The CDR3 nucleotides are TGTGCCAGCAGTCCTTTAATAGGGCAGGGAGGCGAGACCCAGTACTTC.

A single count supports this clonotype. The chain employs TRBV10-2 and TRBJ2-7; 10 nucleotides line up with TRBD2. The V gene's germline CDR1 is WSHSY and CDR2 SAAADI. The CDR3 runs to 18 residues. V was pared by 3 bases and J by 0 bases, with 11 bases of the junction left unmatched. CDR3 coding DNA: TGCGCCAGCAGTGAAACCCTAGCGGGGGCCCTAAGCTCCTACGAGCAGTACTTC. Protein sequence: CASSETLAGALSSYEQYF.

The CDR3 DNA is TGTGCCAGCAGCTTGGTCAGGGGCACAGATACGCAGTATTTT. This translates into CASSLVRGTDTQYF. This chain uses TRBV5-6 with TRBJ2-3; maybe TRBD1 (5 bases). The V gene's germline CDR1 is SGHDT and CDR2 YYEEEE. The CDR3 extends over 14 amino acids. Between the trimmed V and J ends, which lost 0 bases and 1 base, there was a span of 6 bases.

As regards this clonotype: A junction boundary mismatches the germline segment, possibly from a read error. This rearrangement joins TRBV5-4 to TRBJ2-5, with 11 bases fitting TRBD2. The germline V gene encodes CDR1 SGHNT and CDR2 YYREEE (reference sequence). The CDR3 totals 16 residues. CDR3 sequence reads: CASNLDLAGGTETQYF. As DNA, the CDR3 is TGTGCCAGCAACTTGGATCTAGCGGGGGGCACCGAGACCCAGTACTTC. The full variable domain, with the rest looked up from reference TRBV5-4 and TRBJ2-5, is ETGVTQSPTHLIKTRGQQVTLRCSSQSGHNTVSWYQQALGQGPQFIFQYYREEENGRGNFPPRFSGLQFPNYSSELNVNALELDDSALYLCASNLDLAGGTETQYFGPGTRLLVL.

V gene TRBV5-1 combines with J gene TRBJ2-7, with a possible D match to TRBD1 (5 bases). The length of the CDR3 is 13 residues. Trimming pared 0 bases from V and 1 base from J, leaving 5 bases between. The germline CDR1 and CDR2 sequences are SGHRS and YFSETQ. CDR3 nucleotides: TGCGCCAGCAGCTTGGGACAGTCCTACGAGCAGTACTTC. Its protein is CASSLGQSYEQYF.

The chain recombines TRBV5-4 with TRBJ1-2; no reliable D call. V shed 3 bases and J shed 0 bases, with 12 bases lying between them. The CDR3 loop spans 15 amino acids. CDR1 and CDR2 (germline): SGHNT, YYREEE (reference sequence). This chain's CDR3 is CASSSPVRANYGYTF. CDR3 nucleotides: TGTGCCAGCAGCTCCCCTGTAAGGGCTAACTATGGCTACACCTTC. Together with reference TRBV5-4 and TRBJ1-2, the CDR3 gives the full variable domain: ETGVTQSPTHLIKTRGQQVTLRCSSQSGHNTVSWYQQALGQGPQFIFQYYREEENGRGNFPPRFSGLQFPNYSSELNVNALELDDSALYLCASSSPVRANYGYTFGSGTRLTVV.

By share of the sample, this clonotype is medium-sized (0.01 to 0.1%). For the CDR3, the DNA is TGCAGTGCCTGGACGGGGTATAATTCACCCCTCCACTTT. It translates to CSAWTGYNSPLHF. The chain carries TRBV20-1 and TRBJ1-6; unclear D gene. V lost 6 bases and J 4 bases, leaving 10 bases between the germline ends. This CDR3 region has 13 residues. Germline lookup yields CDR1 DFQATT and CDR2 SNEGSKA (reference sequence).

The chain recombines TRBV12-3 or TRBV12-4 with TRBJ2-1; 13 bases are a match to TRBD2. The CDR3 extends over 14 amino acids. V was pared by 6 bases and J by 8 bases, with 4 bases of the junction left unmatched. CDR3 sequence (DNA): TGTGCCAGCAGACTAGCGGGGGGGCCCGATGAGCAGTTCTTC. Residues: CASRLAGGPDEQFF.

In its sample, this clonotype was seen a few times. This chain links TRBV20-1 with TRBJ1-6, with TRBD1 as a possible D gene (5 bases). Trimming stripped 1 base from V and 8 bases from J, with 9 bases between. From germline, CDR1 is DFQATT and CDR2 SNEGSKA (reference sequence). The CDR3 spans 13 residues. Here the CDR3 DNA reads TGCAGTGCTAGAGGCCAGGGCCATTCACCCCTCCACTTT. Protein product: CSARGQGHSPLHF.

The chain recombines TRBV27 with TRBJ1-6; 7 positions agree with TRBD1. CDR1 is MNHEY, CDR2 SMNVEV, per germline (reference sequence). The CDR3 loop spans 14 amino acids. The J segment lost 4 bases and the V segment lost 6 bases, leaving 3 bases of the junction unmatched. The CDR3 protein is CASSVTGYNSPLHF. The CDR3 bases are TGTGCCAGCAGCGTGACAGGGTATAATTCACCCCTCCACTTT.

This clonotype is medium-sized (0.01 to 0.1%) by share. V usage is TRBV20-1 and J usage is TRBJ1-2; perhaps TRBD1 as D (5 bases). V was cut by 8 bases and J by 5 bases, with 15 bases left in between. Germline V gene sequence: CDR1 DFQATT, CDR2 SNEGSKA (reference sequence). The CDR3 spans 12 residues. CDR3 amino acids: CSSAGRRYGYTF. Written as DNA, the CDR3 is TGCAGTTCCGCAGGGCGGAGGTATGGCTACACCTTC.

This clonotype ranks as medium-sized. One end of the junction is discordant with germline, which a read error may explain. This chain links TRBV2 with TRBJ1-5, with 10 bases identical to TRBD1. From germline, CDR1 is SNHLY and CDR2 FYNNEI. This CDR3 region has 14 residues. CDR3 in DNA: TGTGCCAGCAGGCCGAGGACAGGGGGACTCAATCTGTATTTT. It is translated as CASRPRTGGLNLYF.

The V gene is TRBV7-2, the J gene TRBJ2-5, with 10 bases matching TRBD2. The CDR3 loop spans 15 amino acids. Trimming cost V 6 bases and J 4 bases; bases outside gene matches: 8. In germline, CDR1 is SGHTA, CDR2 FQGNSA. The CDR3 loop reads CASRLSGGAGETQYF. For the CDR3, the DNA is TGTGCCAGCAGACTAAGCGGGGGGGCCGGAGAGACCCAGTACTTC.

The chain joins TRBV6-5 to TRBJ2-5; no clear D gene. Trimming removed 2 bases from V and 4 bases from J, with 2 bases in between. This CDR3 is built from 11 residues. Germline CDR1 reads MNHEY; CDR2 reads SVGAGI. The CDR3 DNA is TGTGCCAGCAGTTACCGAGAGACCCAGTACTTC. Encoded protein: CASSYRETQYF.

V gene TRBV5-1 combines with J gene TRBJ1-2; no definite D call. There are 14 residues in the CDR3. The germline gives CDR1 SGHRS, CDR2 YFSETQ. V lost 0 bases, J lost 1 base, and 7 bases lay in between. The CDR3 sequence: CASSLEGLNYGYTF. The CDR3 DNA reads TGCGCCAGCAGCTTGGAAGGGCTTAACTATGGCTACACCTTC.

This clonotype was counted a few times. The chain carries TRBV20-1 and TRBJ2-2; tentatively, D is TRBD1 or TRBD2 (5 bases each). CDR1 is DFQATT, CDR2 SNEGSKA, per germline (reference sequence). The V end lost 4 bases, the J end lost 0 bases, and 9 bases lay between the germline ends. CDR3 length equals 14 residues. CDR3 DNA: TGCAGTGCTACGGGACCTACGAACACCGGGGAGCTGTTTTTT. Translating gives CSATGPTNTGELFF.

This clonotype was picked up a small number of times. The chain's CDR3 is CASSLVRDTEAFF. CDR3 in DNA: TGTGCCAGCAGCTTGGTTCGGGACACTGAAGCTTTCTTT. V usage is TRBV5-4 and J usage is TRBJ1-1; no clear D gene. This CDR3 region has 13 residues. The V end lost 0 bases, the J end lost 3 bases, and 6 bases lay between the germline ends. CDR1 and CDR2 from the germline V gene are SGHNT and YYREEE (reference sequence). The whole variable domain, remainder taken from reference TRBV5-4 and TRBJ1-1, is ETGVTQSPTHLIKTRGQQVTLRCSSQSGHNTVSWYQQALGQGPQFIFQYYREEENGRGNFPPRFSGLQFPNYSSELNVNALELDDSALYLCASSLVRDTEAFFGQGTRLTVV.

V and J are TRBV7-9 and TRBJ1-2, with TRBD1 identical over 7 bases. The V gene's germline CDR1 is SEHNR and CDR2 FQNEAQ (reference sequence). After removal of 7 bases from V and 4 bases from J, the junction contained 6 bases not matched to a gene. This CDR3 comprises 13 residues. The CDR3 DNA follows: TGTGCCAGCAACCAACAGGGGAGCTATGGCTACACCTTC. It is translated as CASNQQGSYGYTF.

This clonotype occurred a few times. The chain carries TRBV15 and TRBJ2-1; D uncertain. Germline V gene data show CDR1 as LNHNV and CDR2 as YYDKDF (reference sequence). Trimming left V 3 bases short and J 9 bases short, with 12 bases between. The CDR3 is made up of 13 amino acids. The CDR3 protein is CATSRIIAGEQFF. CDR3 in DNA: TGTGCCACCAGCAGGATAATAGCTGGTGAGCAGTTCTTC.

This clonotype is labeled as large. In DNA, the CDR3 is TGTGCCAGCAGTGAACGGCAGAATAATTCACCCCTCCACTTT. Translated: CASSERQNNSPLHF. V and J are TRBV6-1 and TRBJ1-6, with unresolved D. Trimming left V 2 bases short and J 5 bases short, with 7 bases between. The CDR3 length is 14 residues. Looked up from germline, CDR1 is MNHNS and CDR2 is SASEGT.

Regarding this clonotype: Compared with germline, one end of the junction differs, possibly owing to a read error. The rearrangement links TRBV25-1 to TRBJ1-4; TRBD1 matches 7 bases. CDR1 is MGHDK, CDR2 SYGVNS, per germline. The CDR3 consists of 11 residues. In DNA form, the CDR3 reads TGCCGGAGGGGGCCGAGGGAAAAACTGTTTTTT. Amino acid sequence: CRRGPREKLFF.

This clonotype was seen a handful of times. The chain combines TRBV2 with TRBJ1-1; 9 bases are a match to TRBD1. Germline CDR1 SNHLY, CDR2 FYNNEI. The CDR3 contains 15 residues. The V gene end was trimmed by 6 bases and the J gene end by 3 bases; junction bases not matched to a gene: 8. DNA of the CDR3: TGTGCCAGCAGGATTAGACAGGGGGATTACACTGAAGCTTTCTTT. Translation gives CASRIRQGDYTEAFF.

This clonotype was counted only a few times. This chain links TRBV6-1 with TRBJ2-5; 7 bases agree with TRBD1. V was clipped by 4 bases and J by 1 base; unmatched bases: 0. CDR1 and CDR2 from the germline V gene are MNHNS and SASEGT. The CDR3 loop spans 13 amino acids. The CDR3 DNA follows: TGTGCCAGCAGTGGGACAGGCCAAGAGACCCAGTACTTC. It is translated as CASSGTGQETQYF.

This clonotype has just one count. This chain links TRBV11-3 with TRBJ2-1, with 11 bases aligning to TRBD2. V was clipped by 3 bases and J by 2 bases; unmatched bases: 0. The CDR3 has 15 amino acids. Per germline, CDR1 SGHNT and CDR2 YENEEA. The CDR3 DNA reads TGTGCCAGCAGCTTTAGCGGGGGGGCCTACAATGAGCAGTTCTTC. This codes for CASSFSGGAYNEQFF.

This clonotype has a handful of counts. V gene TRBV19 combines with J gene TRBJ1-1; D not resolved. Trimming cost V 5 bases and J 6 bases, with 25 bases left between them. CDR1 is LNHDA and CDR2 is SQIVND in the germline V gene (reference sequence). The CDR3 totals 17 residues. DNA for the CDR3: TGTGCCAGTAGTTCAGATGGGAGGGAGGCCTCCCTCTCTGAAGCTTTCTTT. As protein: CASSSDGREASLSEAFF.

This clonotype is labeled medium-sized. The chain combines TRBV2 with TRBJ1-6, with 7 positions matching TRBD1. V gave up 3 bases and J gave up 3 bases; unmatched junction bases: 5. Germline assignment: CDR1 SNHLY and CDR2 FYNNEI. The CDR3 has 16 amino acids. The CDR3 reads CASSDLGQIYNSPLHF. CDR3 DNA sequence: TGTGCCAGCAGTGACCTGGGACAGATCTATAATTCACCCCTCCACTTT. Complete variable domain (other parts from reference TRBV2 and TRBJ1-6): EPEVTQTPSHQVTQMGQEVILRCVPISNHLYFYWYRQILGQKVEFLVSFYNNEISEKSEIFDDQFSVERPDGSNFTLKIRSTKLEDSAMYFCASSDLGQIYNSPLHFGNGTRLTVT.